Included here is one T cell receptor (beta chain) sequence, with context. This specimen comes from a study of cytomegalovirus exposure and HLA in healthy donors. Germline V gene lookup returns CDR1 LNHDA and CDR2 SQIVND (reference sequence). This CDR3 contains 15 residues. V lost 4 bases and J lost 3, with 12 bases in between. The method was immunoSEQ multiplex PCR; TCRdb's version includes in-frame clones alone and lacks a portion of them. The sample has 110,000 to 150,000 clones, roughly 87% seen once; the top ten hold about 8.2%. The sequenced sample consisted of PBMCs. The chain couples TRBV19 to TRBJ1-4; D remains ambiguous. This sequence was found in a woman under 30 in good health and CMV-seropositive. The CDR3 DNA follows: TGTGCCAGTAGTAACTGGAGGGCGTCTAATGAAAAACTGTTTTTT. This encodes CASSNWRASNEKLFF.